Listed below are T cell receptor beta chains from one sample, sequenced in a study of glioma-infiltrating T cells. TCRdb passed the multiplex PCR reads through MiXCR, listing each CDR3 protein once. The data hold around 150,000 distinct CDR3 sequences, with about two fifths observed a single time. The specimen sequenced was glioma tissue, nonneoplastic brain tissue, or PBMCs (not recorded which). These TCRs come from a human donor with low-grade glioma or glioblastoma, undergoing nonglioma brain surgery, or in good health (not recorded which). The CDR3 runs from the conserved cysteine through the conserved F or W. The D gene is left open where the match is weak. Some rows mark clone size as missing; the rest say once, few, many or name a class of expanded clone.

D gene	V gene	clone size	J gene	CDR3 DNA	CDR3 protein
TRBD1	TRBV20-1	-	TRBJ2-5	TGCAGTGCTAGGCACCGGGACAGGGGGCGCGAGACCCAGTACTTC	CSARHRDRGRETQYF
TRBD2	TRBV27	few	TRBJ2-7	TGTGCCAGCAGGAAAAGCGGGAGCCACGAGCAGTACTTC	CASRKSGSHEQYF
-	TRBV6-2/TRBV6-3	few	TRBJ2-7	TGTGCCAGCAGTTATAGTGCCGACGCTATCGCTGACTACGAGCAGTACTTC	CASSYSADAIADYEQYF
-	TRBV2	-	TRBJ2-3	TGTGCCAGCAAGGAGGAACTAGTTGGTTCAGATACGCAGTATTTT	CASKEELVGSDTQYF
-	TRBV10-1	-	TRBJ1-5	TGCGCCAGCAGTAGTGACAACAGTAATCAGCCCCAGCATTTT	CASSSDNSNQPQHF
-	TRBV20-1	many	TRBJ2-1	TGCAGTGCTAGAGGGTCCCCAGGGCGTAAGTTCTTC	CSARGSPGRKFF
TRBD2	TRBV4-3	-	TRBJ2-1	TGCGCCAGCAGCCAAGATAGGACTAGCGGGGGGGCCATCTACAATGAGCAGTTCTTC	CASSQDRTSGGAIYNEQFF
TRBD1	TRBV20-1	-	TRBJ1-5	TGCAGTGCTAGAGATCTTAGACAGGGGAGCAATCAGCCCCAGCATTTT	CSARDLRQGSNQPQHF
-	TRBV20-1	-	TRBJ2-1	TGCAGTGCTAGCCCGCGTAGCCCCTACAATGAGCAGTTCTTC	CSASPRSPYNEQFF
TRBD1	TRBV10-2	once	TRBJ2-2	TGTGCCAGCAGCGCCCCAGGGGGCGCGAACACCGGGGAGCTGTTTTTT	CASSAPGGANTGELFF